This T cell receptor (beta chain) was sequenced for a study of Ad26.COV2.S vaccination and SARS-CoV-2 variants. This sample's treatment: roughly 20 received Ad26.COV2.S at low or high dose, single or two shots; several received placebo; per-sample allocation not given. Sampling happened 63 days after the first vaccine or placebo injection. An Ad26 vector expressing Wuhan-strain SARS-CoV-2 spike constituted the vaccine. Germline CDR1 is MGHRA and CDR2 is YSYEKL. The V gene lost 4 bases and the J gene lost 0 bases, with 10 bases spanning the gap. The CDR3 is 15 amino acids. Clones were read by immunoSEQ multiplex PCR, and TCRdb kept only the in-frame ones, dropping some. Of approximately 360,000 clones listed, around 82% were seen once; the top ten hold approximately 7.8%. This clone was recorded once. Other DNA sequences in the same sample also yield this CDR3.

This sequence joins TRBV4-1 and TRBJ1-3; D unresolved. Here the sequenced sample was peripheral blood, taken in a trial of Ad26.COV2.S vaccine versus placebo. This receptor was obtained from a person between 18 and 65 years old who received the Ad26.COV2.S COVID-19 vaccine or a placebo. The chain's CDR3 is CASSLFVSSGNTIYF. The DNA of the CDR3 is TGCGCCAGCAGCCTTTTCGTTAGCTCTGGAAACACCATATATTTT.